Below are 29 T cell receptor beta chains sequenced from a single sample in a study of CD8 T cell repertoires and HIV-1 epitope variants. The antigens for these receptors are not known. The assay was immunoSEQ multiplex PCR, and TCRdb's table has in-frame clones only and misses some. There are about 6,000 clones in the sample; roughly two thirds occur only once, and approximately 46% lies in the top ten. The specimen was cultured CD8+ T cells derived from PBMCs. These receptors were collected from a male donor with HIV.

The V call is TRBV9, the J call TRBJ2-1; 14 nucleotides agree with TRBD2. Germline CDR1 is SGDLS and CDR2 is YYNGEE. This CDR3 comprises 14 residues. Trimming removed 3 bases from V and 9 bases from J; junction bases left unmatched: 2. DNA for the CDR3: TGTGCCAGCAGCGCGACTAGCGGGAGGGTTGAGCAGTTCTTC. It yields the protein CASSATSGRVEQFF.

The V call is TRBV28, the J call TRBJ1-5, with D unclear. The germline V gene encodes CDR1 MDHEN and CDR2 SYDVKM. This CDR3 contains 16 residues. V was pared by 6 bases and J by 0 bases, with 15 bases between. The DNA of the CDR3 is TGTGCCAGCAGATATTCAGAGGAGGCTAGCAATCAGCCCCAGCATTTT. Its translation is CASRYSEEASNQPQHF.

This sequence joins TRBV5-4 and TRBJ2-2; D is uncertain. With 0 bases removed from V and 3 bases from J, the gap between germline ends came to 3 bases. The CDR3 sequence is 13 residues long. Looked up from germline, CDR1 is SGHNT and CDR2 is YYREEE (reference sequence). The CDR3 loop reads CASSLVDTGELFF. In DNA form, the CDR3 reads TGTGCCAGCAGCTTGGTCGACACCGGGGAGCTGTTTTTT.

The chain employs TRBV6-5 and TRBJ2-2; the D gene could be TRBD1 or TRBD2 (5 bases each). This CDR3 has 15 residues. V gave up 6 bases and J gave up 1 base, with 12 bases separating them. Germline assignment: CDR1 MNHEY and CDR2 SVGAGI. The CDR3 region is CASRGRQKNTGELFF. CDR3 in DNA: TGTGCCAGCAGGGGGAGACAGAAGAACACCGGGGAGCTGTTTTTT.

Only a few counts were recorded for this clone. This rearrangement joins TRBV10-3 to TRBJ2-1; no clear D. The CDR3 covers 13 residues. Germline lookup yields CDR1 ENHRY and CDR2 SYGVKD. V dropped 2 bases and J dropped 4 bases, with 6 bases sitting between them. Written as DNA, the CDR3 is TGTGCCATCAGTGAGCGCTTATACAATGAGCAGTTCTTC. As protein: CAISERLYNEQFF.

The chain couples TRBV6-5 to TRBJ2-1, with TRBD2 identical over 10 bases. V lost 0 bases, J lost 5 bases, and 4 bases stayed unmatched. The germline V gene encodes CDR1 MNHEY and CDR2 SVGAGI. The CDR3 is 16 residues long. The CDR3 nucleotides are TGTGCCAGCAGTTACTCCCCTAGCGGGAGAAACAATGAGCAGTTCTTC. As protein: CASSYSPSGRNNEQFF.

The rearrangement links TRBV28 to TRBJ2-7; the D is unclear. Germline loops: CDR1 MDHEN, CDR2 SYDVKM. The CDR3 is 12 residues long. Trimming removed 3 bases from V and 0 bases from J, with 3 bases in between. In nucleotides, the CDR3 is TGTGCCAGCAGTTTCAGCTCCTACGAGCAGTACTTC. Protein sequence: CASSFSSYEQYF.

In nucleotides, the CDR3 is TGTGCCAGCAGCGTCGAGGGGACAGGCTATAATTCACCCCTCCACTTT. Translation: CASSVEGTGYNSPLHF. V gene TRBV9 combines with J gene TRBJ1-6; the match to TRBD1 covers 8 bases. The CDR3 consists of 16 residues. V gave up 2 bases and J gave up 3 bases; unmatched junction bases: 4. The V gene's germline CDR1 is SGDLS and CDR2 YYNGEE.

The chain employs TRBV4-3 and TRBJ2-2, with D unclear. This CDR3 region has 17 residues. Germline CDR1 reads LGHNA; CDR2 reads YSLEER. Between the trimmed V and J ends, which lost 2 bases and 4 bases, there was a span of 17 bases. The CDR3 is CASSQSRLTQTTGELFF. CDR3 DNA sequence: TGCGCCAGCAGCCAATCTCGTCTCACGCAGACCACCGGGGAGCTGTTTTTT.

J is TRBJ2-7 and V is TRBV5-1; the D call may be TRBD1 or TRBD2 (5 bases each). V lost 2 bases and J lost 0, with 12 bases in between. The germline CDR1 and CDR2 sequences are SGHRS and YFSETQ. The length of the CDR3 is 15 residues. CDR3 in amino acids: CASSFLTGPSYEQYF. CDR3 nucleotides: TGCGCCAGCAGCTTTCTGACGGGACCCTCCTACGAGCAGTACTTC.

This clone was observed once. The sample contains more than one DNA sequence encoding this CDR3. The chain recombines TRBV11-1 with TRBJ1-1; D uncertain. This CDR3 has 15 amino acids. The germline V gene has CDR1 SGHAT and CDR2 FQDESV (reference sequence). Trimming took off 5 bases at V and 2 bases at J, with 15 bases between the two ends. The CDR3, as DNA: TGTGCCAGCAGCCCCCAGGCGATCCCAAACACTGAAGCTTTCTTT. Protein product: CASSPQAIPNTEAFF.

This clone was observed a handful of times. V is TRBV5-4 and J is TRBJ2-7; a possible D gene is TRBD2 (6 bases). The CDR3 spans 14 residues. Looked up from germline, CDR1 is SGHNT and CDR2 is YYREEE (reference sequence). V shed 0 bases and J shed 2 bases, with 9 bases lying between them. The CDR3: CASSLEPGAYEQYF. CDR3 sequence (DNA): TGTGCCAGCAGCTTGGAGCCGGGGGCCTACGAGCAGTACTTC.

This clone was counted a few times. V gene TRBV7-9 combines with J gene TRBJ1-4, with TRBD1 identical over 7 bases. Germline V lookup: CDR1 SEHNR, CDR2 FQNEAQ (reference sequence). The junction had 6 bases not matched to a gene; V was cut back by 1 base and J by 7 bases. The CDR3 has 15 amino acids. The CDR3 DNA reads TGTGCCAGCAGCTTAGAACAGGGGAGGTTTGAAAAACTGTTTTTT. This encodes CASSLEQGRFEKLFF.

The gene calls are TRBV7-8 and TRBJ2-3; the D gene is possibly TRBD1 (5 bases). Germline CDR1 reads SGHVS; CDR2 reads FQNEAQ. The ends were cut back, 6 bases at V and 1 base at J, with 11 bases in the middle. The CDR3 runs 14 residues. The CDR3 bases are TGTGCCAGCAGAGGCAGGGCTGGCACAGATACGCAGTATTTT. This codes for CASRGRAGTDTQYF.

The V gene is TRBV2, the J gene TRBJ2-1, with 8 bases identical to TRBD1. The CDR3 totals 15 residues. Germline assignment: CDR1 SNHLY and CDR2 FYNNEI. V lost 6 bases to trimming and J lost 7 bases; unmatched junction nucleotides: 11. The CDR3 nucleotides read TGTGCCAGCAGACTTCCGGGACAGGTAGAAAATGAGCAGTTCTTC. Translated, it gives CASRLPGQVENEQFF.

The chain links TRBV27 to TRBJ1-6, with 7 bases that match TRBD1. Germline V gene data show CDR1 as MNHEY and CDR2 as SMNVEV (reference sequence). The trim removed 5 bases at V and 9 bases at J, leaving 10 bases unmatched. The CDR3 spans 15 residues. For the CDR3, the DNA is TGTGCCAGCAGTGAGACAGGGAATCGGGGTTCACCCCTCCACTTT. Amino acids: CASSETGNRGSPLHF.

The rearrangement uses TRBV5-6 and TRBJ2-7, with D maybe TRBD1 (5 bases). This CDR3 has 14 residues. Per germline, CDR1 SGHDT and CDR2 YYEEEE. V lost 4 bases to trimming and J lost 3 bases, with 14 bases between them. In DNA form, the CDR3 reads TGTGCCAGCAGCCCGCCGGACACCAACTACGAGCAGTACTTC. Its protein product is CASSPPDTNYEQYF.

The chain employs TRBV7-9 and TRBJ2-1, with 8 bases aligning to TRBD1. CDR1 SEHNR and CDR2 FQNEAQ come from the germline V gene (reference sequence). There are 15 residues in the CDR3. The trim removed 5 bases at V and 9 bases at J, leaving 12 bases unmatched. The CDR3 protein is CASSPSEDRVREQFF. The CDR3 bases are TGTGCCAGCAGCCCCTCCGAGGACAGGGTACGTGAGCAGTTCTTC.

This clone appeared once. V and J are TRBV6-6 and TRBJ1-2; D perhaps matches TRBD1 (5 bases). This CDR3 contains 15 residues. Germline V CDR1 and CDR2: MNHNY, SVGAGI (reference sequence). Trimming took off 8 bases at V and 6 bases at J, with 22 bases between the two ends. CDR3 loop: CASGGDGAELHGYTF. The CDR3 DNA sequence: TGTGCCAGCGGCGGGGACGGTGCCGAGTTGCATGGCTACACCTTC.

This CDR3 reads CASSSGAGGTWNEQFF. In DNA, the CDR3 is TGTGCCAGCAGTTCAGGAGCGGGAGGTACTTGGAATGAGCAGTTCTTC. This chain joins TRBV28 and TRBJ2-1; TRBD2 matches 9 bases. V shed 4 bases and J 7 bases; nucleotides not matched to a gene: 11. Germline CDR1 and CDR2: MDHEN and SYDVKM. This CDR3 has 16 amino acids.

This clone was observed a single time. V is TRBV5-1 and J is TRBJ2-7, with TRBD1 identical over 12 bases. Germline-derived CDR1 and CDR2 are SGHRS and YFSETQ. The CDR3 contains 15 residues. V was pared by 0 bases and J by 7 bases, with 5 bases of the junction left unmatched. The CDR3 is CASSLVGQGAGEQYF. The CDR3 bases are TGCGCCAGCAGCTTGGTGGGACAGGGGGCAGGAGAGCAGTACTTC.

This clone was seen a few times. The CDR3 DNA reads TGCGCCAGCAGCCAGTCGCGGGGGCTGAACTATGGCTACACCTTC. Residues: CASSQSRGLNYGYTF. The J gene is TRBJ1-2, the V gene TRBV4-3, with D possibly matching TRBD1 (6 bases). This CDR3 is 15 amino acids long. V was trimmed by 3 bases and J by 2 bases, leaving 13 bases between them. Per germline, CDR1 LGHNA and CDR2 YSLEER.

The rearrangement joins TRBV10-2 to TRBJ1-1; a weak D match, TRBD1 (6 bases). Germline V lookup: CDR1 WSHSY, CDR2 SAAADI. The V end lost 0 bases, the J end lost 6 bases, and 11 bases lay between the germline ends. The CDR3 runs 14 residues. CDR3 bases: TGCGCCAGCAGTGAGTCGAACAGGGAGTCTGAAGCTTTCTTT. It specifies CASSESNRESEAFF.

The rearrangement joins TRBV7-9 to TRBJ1-2, with D tentatively TRBD1 (5 bases). The CDR3 spans 14 residues. CDR1 and CDR2 from the germline V gene are SEHNR and FQNEAQ (reference sequence). Trimming took off 3 bases at V and 2 bases at J, with 10 bases between the two ends. CDR3 bases: TGTGCCAGCAGCTTTGGGGACGCCAACTATGGCTACACCTTC. Amino acids: CASSFGDANYGYTF.

The sample holds one count of this clone. The rearrangement links TRBV11-2 to TRBJ2-1; D is perhaps TRBD2 (7 bases). The CDR3 has 17 amino acids. The germline V gene has CDR1 SGHAT and CDR2 FQNNGV. V lost 3 bases and J 4 bases, leaving 19 bases between the germline ends. The DNA of the CDR3 is TGTGCCAGCAGCTTTGTTGGGGGGGCCATTATTTACAATGAGCAGTTCTTC. The encoded protein is CASSFVGGAIIYNEQFF.

V and J are TRBV29-1 and TRBJ1-1; TRBD1 aligns across 10 bases. CDR1 and CDR2 from the germline V gene are SQVTM and ANQGSEA. The CDR3 extends over 13 amino acids. J gave up 4 bases and V 6 bases, and 5 bases lay outside the gene matches. DNA of the CDR3: TGCAGCGTATTCCGGGACAGGGGCACTGAAGCTTTCTTT. Amino acids: CSVFRDRGTEAFF.

The V call is TRBV6-5, the J call TRBJ1-1; D unclear. Deletions cut 2 bases from V and 4 bases from J, with 17 bases between. The CDR3 covers 16 residues. Germline assignment: CDR1 MNHEY and CDR2 SVGAGI. CDR3 in amino acids: CASSYNAFGPVTEAFF. CDR3 nucleotide sequence: TGTGCCAGCAGTTACAACGCCTTCGGGCCAGTCACTGAAGCTTTCTTT.

CDR3 DNA sequence: TGCGCCAGCAGCCAAGATTTCAACACTCCGGCTGGCTACACCTTC. As protein: CASSQDFNTPAGYTF. The chain recombines TRBV4-1 with TRBJ1-2; no reliable D call. V lost 0 bases and J 7 bases, leaving 15 bases between the germline ends. This CDR3 is 15 amino acids long. From germline, CDR1 is MGHRA and CDR2 YSYEKL.

The chain employs TRBV9 and TRBJ2-1; 14 bases match TRBD2. J gave up 4 bases and V 0 bases, and 3 bases lay outside the gene matches. The germline gives CDR1 SGDLS, CDR2 YYNGEE. This CDR3 comprises 17 residues. The CDR3 nucleotides read TGTGCCAGCAGCGTAGAGGGACTAGCGGGGGAATACAATGAGCAGTTCTTC. This sequence encodes CASSVEGLAGEYNEQFF. The entire variable domain, with the rest obtained from reference TRBV9 and TRBJ2-1, is as follows: DSGVTQTPKHLITATGQRVTLRCSPRSGDLSVYWYQQSLDQGLQFLIQYYNGEERAKGNILERFSAQQFPDLHSELNLSSLELGDSALYFCASSVEGLAGEYNEQFFGPGTRLTVL.